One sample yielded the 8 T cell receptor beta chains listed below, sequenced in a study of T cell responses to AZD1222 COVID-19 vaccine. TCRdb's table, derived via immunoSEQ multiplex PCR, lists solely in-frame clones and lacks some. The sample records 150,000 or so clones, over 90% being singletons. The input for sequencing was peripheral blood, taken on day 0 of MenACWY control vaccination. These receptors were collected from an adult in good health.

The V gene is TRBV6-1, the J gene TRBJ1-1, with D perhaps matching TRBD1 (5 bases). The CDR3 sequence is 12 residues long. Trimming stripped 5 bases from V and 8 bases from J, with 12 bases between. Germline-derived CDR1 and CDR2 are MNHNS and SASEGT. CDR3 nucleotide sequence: TGTGCCAGCAGTACTATTGGGGGGGAAGCTTTCTTT. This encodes CASSTIGGEAFF.

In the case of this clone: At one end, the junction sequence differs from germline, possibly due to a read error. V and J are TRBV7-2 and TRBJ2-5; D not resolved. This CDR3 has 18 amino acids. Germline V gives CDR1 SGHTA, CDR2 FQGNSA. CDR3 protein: CANSLVRPSRRRAETQYF. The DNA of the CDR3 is TGTGCCAACAGCTTAGTACGGCCGTCCCGACGGCGAGCAGAGACCCAGTACTTC. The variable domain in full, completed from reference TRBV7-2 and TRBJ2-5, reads GAGVSQSPSNKVTEKGKDVELRCDPISGHTALYWYRQSLGQGLEFLIYFQGNSAPDKSGLPSDRFSAERTGGSVSTLTIQRTQQEDSAVYLCANSLVRPSRRRAETQYFGPGTRLLVL.

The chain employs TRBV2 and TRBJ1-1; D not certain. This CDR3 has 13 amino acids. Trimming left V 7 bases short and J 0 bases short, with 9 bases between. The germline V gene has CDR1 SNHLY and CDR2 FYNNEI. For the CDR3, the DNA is TGTGCCAGCATGGTGGAGATGAACACTGAAGCTTTCTTT. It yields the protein CASMVEMNTEAFF.

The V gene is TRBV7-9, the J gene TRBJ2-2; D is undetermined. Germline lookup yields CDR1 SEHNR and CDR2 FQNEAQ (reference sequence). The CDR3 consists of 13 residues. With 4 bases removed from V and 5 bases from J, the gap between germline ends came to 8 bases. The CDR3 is CASSWGATGELFF. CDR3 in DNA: TGTGCCAGCAGCTGGGGTGCTACCGGGGAGCTGTTTTTT.

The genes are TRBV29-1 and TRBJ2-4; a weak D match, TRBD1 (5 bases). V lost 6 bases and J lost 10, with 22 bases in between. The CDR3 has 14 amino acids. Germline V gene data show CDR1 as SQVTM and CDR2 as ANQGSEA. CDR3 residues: CSVGDRDRSLIQYF. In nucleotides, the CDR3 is TGCAGCGTAGGAGACAGAGACAGATCCCTAATTCAGTACTTC.

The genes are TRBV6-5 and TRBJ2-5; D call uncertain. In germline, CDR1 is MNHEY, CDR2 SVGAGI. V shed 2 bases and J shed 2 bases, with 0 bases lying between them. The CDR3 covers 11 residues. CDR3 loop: CASSYQETQYF. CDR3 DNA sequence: TGTGCCAGCAGTTACCAAGAGACCCAGTACTTC.

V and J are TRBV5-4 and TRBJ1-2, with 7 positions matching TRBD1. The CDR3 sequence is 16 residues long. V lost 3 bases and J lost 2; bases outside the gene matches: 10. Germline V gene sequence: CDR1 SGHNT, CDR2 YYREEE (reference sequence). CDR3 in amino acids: CASSSFQGGHNYGYTF. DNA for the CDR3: TGTGCCAGCAGCTCCTTCCAGGGGGGGCACAACTATGGCTACACCTTC.

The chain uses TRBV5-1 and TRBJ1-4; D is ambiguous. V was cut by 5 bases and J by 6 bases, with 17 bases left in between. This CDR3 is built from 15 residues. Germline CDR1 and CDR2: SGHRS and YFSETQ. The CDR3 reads CASRPHNPADEKLFF. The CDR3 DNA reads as TGCGCCAGCAGACCACACAATCCGGCGGATGAAAAACTGTTTTTT.